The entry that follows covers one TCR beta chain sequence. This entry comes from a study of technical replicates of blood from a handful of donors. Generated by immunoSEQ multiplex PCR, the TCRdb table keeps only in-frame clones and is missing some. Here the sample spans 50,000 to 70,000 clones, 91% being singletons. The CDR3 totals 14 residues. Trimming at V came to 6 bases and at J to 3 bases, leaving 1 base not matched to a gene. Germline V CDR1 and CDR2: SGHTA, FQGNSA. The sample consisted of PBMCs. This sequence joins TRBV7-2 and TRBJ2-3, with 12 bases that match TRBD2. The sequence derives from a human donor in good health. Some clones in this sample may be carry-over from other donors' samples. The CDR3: CASRLAGGTDTQYF. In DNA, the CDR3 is TGTGCCAGCAGACTAGCGGGAGGAACAGATACGCAGTATTTT.